The 24 T cell receptor beta chains in this list originate from one sample, sequenced in a study of CD4+ T cells in melanoma. The method was immunoSEQ multiplex PCR; TCRdb's version includes in-frame clones alone and lacks a portion of them. The sample consists of some 150,000 clones, about nine tenths of them appearing once. Receptors originate from a human donor with melanoma.

The V call is TRBV4-1, the J call TRBJ2-7, with TRBD2 matching over 9 bases. The length of the CDR3 is 18 residues. The V and J ends lost 1 base and 0 bases, in that order; junction bases with no gene match: 10. The germline V gene has CDR1 MGHRA and CDR2 YSYEKL. The DNA of the CDR3 is TGCGCCAGCAGCCAAGTTGTCTCTAGCGGGGATATCTCCTACGAGCAGTACTTC. Translation gives CASSQVVSSGDISYEQYF.

The CDR3 sequence is CASSLWGGRETQYF. Here the CDR3 DNA reads TGTGCCAGCAGCTTATGGGGGGGGAGAGAGACCCAGTACTTC. The V gene is TRBV11-2, the J gene TRBJ2-5; 7 bases match TRBD2. The CDR3 has 14 amino acids. Germline values: CDR1 SGHAT, CDR2 FQNNGV. V was pared by 2 bases and J by 4 bases, with 4 bases of the junction left unmatched.

The count of this clone is one. The chain recombines TRBV19 with TRBJ1-2; no definite D call. Per the germline V gene, CDR1 is LNHDA and CDR2 is SQIVND (reference sequence). Trimming removed 7 bases from V and 0 bases from J, with 12 bases in between. The CDR3 sequence is 14 residues long. CDR3 sequence: CASTKAGTNYGYTF. The DNA of the CDR3 is TGTGCCAGTACCAAGGCCGGCACTAACTATGGCTACACCTTC.

The chain has TRBV10-3 and TRBJ2-5; the match to TRBD2 covers 8 bases. V dropped 4 bases and J dropped 2; count of bases not matched to a gene: 15. The CDR3 spans 18 residues. Germline V lookup: CDR1 ENHRY, CDR2 SYGVKD. DNA of the CDR3: TGTGCCATCAGTGCGGGACTAGATCCCTCGATCACTCAAGAGACCCAGTACTTC. Protein: CAISAGLDPSITQETQYF.

This clone has only a few counts. The CDR3 nucleotides are TGTGCCAGCAGCCGGGCCACAACGGAGACCCAGTACTTC. It codes for CASSRATTETQYF. The chain couples TRBV5-4 to TRBJ2-5, with D uncertain. This CDR3 has 13 residues. Germline CDR1 reads SGHNT; CDR2 reads YYREEE (reference sequence). V was trimmed by 4 bases and J by 5 bases, leaving 12 bases between them.

This clone was observed a single time. The chain is built from TRBV14 and TRBJ1-6, with TRBD1 as a possible D gene (6 bases). Germline CDR1 and CDR2: SGHDN and FVKESK. This CDR3 has 16 amino acids. V was cut by 1 base and J by 9 bases, with 16 bases left in between. CDR3 bases: TGTGCCAGCAGCCAAGGACAGGTCTACTCCGGTTCACCCCTCCACTTT. This sequence encodes CASSQGQVYSGSPLHF. The full variable domain, in which reference TRBV14 and TRBJ1-6 provide the parts outside the CDR3, is EAGVTQFPSHSVIEKGQTVTLRCDPISGHDNLYWYRRVMGKEIKFLLHFVKESKQDESGMPNNRFLAERTGGTYSTLKVQPAELEDSGVYFCASSQGQVYSGSPLHFGNGTRLTVT.

The rearrangement links TRBV5-1 to TRBJ2-7; no clear D. Germline values: CDR1 SGHRS, CDR2 YFSETQ. The CDR3 contains 13 residues. V was cut by 5 bases and J by 2 bases, with 11 bases left in between. CDR3: CASRAAGTYEQYF. The CDR3 DNA reads TGCGCCAGCAGGGCAGCAGGCACCTACGAGCAGTACTTC.

This clone was seen only a few times. This chain uses TRBV5-1 with TRBJ2-1; D is undetermined. The CDR3 covers 15 residues. Germline-derived CDR1 and CDR2 are SGHRS and YFSETQ. The V end lost 0 bases, the J end lost 2 bases, and 9 bases lay between the germline ends. The CDR3 reads CASSLDGSTYNEQFF. Here the CDR3 DNA reads TGCGCCAGCAGCTTGGACGGTAGCACCTACAATGAGCAGTTCTTC.

This chain links TRBV6-5 with TRBJ2-2, with D tentatively TRBD1 or TRBD2 (5 bases each). Between the trimmed V and J ends, which lost 7 bases and 6 bases, there was a span of 15 bases. Germline loops: CDR1 MNHEY, CDR2 SVGAGI. The CDR3 is made up of 14 amino acids. The CDR3 nucleotides read TGTGCCAGCACTCCGAGGGGAAGGGCCGGGGAGCTGTTTTTT. Translating gives CASTPRGRAGELFF.

The rearrangement joins TRBV7-9 to TRBJ1-2; D is unresolved. The germline V and J ends were trimmed by 1 base and 1 base, with 4 bases remaining between them. This CDR3 is 13 amino acids long. Germline V gives CDR1 SEHNR, CDR2 FQNEAQ (reference sequence). CDR3 nucleotide sequence: TGTGCCAGCAGCTTAGGGGTTAACTATGGCTACACCTTC. This translates into CASSLGVNYGYTF. Combining the CDR3 with reference TRBV7-9 and TRBJ1-2 gives the whole variable domain DTGVSQNPRHKITKRGQNVTFRCDPISEHNRLYWYRQTLGQGPEFLTYFQNEAQLEKSRLLSDRFSAERPKGSFSTLEIQRTEQGDSAMYLCASSLGVNYGYTFGSGTRLTVV.

The genes are TRBV5-8 and TRBJ1-2; 8 bases agree with TRBD1. This CDR3 has 14 amino acids. Trimming cost V 5 bases and J 5 bases; bases outside gene matches: 8. Germline V gene data show CDR1 as SGHTS and CDR2 as YDEGEE. The CDR3 DNA sequence: TGTGCCAGCAGAGGACAGGGTCTTCGATATGGCTACACCTTC. It translates to CASRGQGLRYGYTF.

The CDR3 is CASSPGRGGDETQYF. The CDR3 coding sequence is TGTGCCAGCAGCCCAGGCCGAGGGGGTGATGAGACCCAGTACTTC. The chain recombines TRBV9 with TRBJ2-5; TRBD1 is a possible D gene (6 bases). Germline V CDR1 and CDR2: SGDLS, YYNGEE. The ends were cut back, 4 bases at V and 5 bases at J, with 18 bases in the middle. The CDR3 totals 15 residues.

CDR3 region: CASSLAGGPNEQYF. The DNA for the CDR3 is TGTGCCAGCAGCTTAGCCGGGGGACCTAACGAGCAGTACTTC. The chain uses TRBV7-8 and TRBJ2-7; tentatively, D is TRBD2 (6 bases). V shed 0 bases and J shed 5 bases, with 11 bases lying between them. Per germline, CDR1 SGHVS and CDR2 FQNEAQ. CDR3 length: 14 residues.

This chain connects TRBV5-6 to TRBJ2-7; a weak D match, TRBD1 (7 bases). This CDR3 contains 13 residues. Germline V gives CDR1 SGHDT, CDR2 YYEEEE. V dropped 5 bases and J dropped 7 bases, with 16 bases sitting between them. As DNA, the CDR3 is TGTGCCAGCAGTGACAGGGTTCGGGGGGAGCAGTACTTC. This gives the protein CASSDRVRGEQYF.

V is TRBV2 and J is TRBJ1-1; 9 bases agree with TRBD1. The length of the CDR3 is 14 residues. Trimming removed 9 bases from V and 2 bases from J; junction bases left unmatched: 7. Germline V gene lookup returns CDR1 SNHLY and CDR2 FYNNEI. Here the CDR3 DNA reads TGTGCCAGATCCTCGGACAGGGGCAACACTGAAGCTTTCTTT. This translates into CARSSDRGNTEAFF. Using reference TRBV2 and TRBJ1-1 for the parts outside the CDR3, the full variable domain is EPEVTQTPSHQVTQMGQEVILRCVPISNHLYFYWYRQILGQKVEFLVSFYNNEISEKSEIFDDQFSVERPDGSNFTLKIRSTKLEDSAMYFCARSSDRGNTEAFFGQGTRLTVV.

The CDR3 nucleotides read TGTGCCAGCAGTTACCTGTATCAGCCCCAGCATTTT. This codes for CASSYLYQPQHF. The chain employs TRBV6-6 and TRBJ1-5, with unresolved D. Germline V CDR1 and CDR2: MNHNY, SVGAGI (reference sequence). V shed 2 bases and J shed 5 bases, with 4 bases lying between them. The CDR3 is 12 residues long.

This clone was detected a few times. The V and J genes are TRBV4-2 and TRBJ2-3; the match to TRBD1 covers 9 bases. This CDR3 is built from 16 residues. With V trimmed by 1 base and J by 2 bases, 4 bases remained unmatched. Per the germline V gene, CDR1 is LGHNA and CDR2 is YNFKEQ. In nucleotides, the CDR3 is TGTGCCAGCAGCCAAGGGGACAGGGCGTCCACAGATACGCAGTATTTT. The encoded protein is CASSQGDRASTDTQYF.

The chain has TRBV5-1 and TRBJ1-4; D gene unclear. CDR3 length equals 17 residues. Germline values: CDR1 SGHRS, CDR2 YFSETQ. The germline V and J ends were trimmed by 0 bases and 3 bases, with 15 bases remaining between them. Here the CDR3 reads CASSLDSSTAANEKLFF. DNA for the CDR3: TGCGCCAGCAGCTTGGACAGTTCTACCGCGGCTAATGAAAAACTGTTTTTT.

The V gene is TRBV19, the J gene TRBJ2-2, with TRBD2 as a possible D gene (7 bases). The CDR3 length is 18 residues. In germline, CDR1 is LNHDA, CDR2 SQIVND (reference sequence). Trimming cost V 5 bases and J 5 bases, with 24 bases left between them. CDR3 sequence reads: CASSSTRGGGSVTGELFF. The CDR3 DNA follows: TGTGCCAGTAGTTCGACCCGCGGGGGCGGTTCGGTGACCGGGGAGCTGTTTTTT.

The chain carries TRBV2 and TRBJ2-1; 12 nucleotides match TRBD2. The CDR3 loop spans 12 amino acids. V was clipped by 5 bases and J by 12 bases; unmatched bases: 2. Per the germline V gene, CDR1 is SNHLY and CDR2 is FYNNEI. The CDR3 DNA follows: TGTGCCAGCAGTCTAGCGGGGGGGCCGCAGTTCTTC. The encoded protein is CASSLAGGPQFF.

The rearrangement joins TRBV9 to TRBJ2-3, with D maybe TRBD2 (5 bases). From germline, CDR1 is SGDLS and CDR2 YYNGEE. V was clipped by 4 bases and J by 0 bases, with 18 bases between them. This CDR3 region has 17 residues. The CDR3 region is CASSSRWTGTSTDTQYF. The DNA for the CDR3 is TGTGCCAGCAGCTCCCGGTGGACTGGTACTAGCACAGATACGCAGTATTTT.

This clone was seen once. V is TRBV19 and J is TRBJ1-5, with D unclear. Trimming cost V 6 bases and J 8 bases, with 11 bases left between them. CDR1 and CDR2 from the germline V gene are LNHDA and SQIVND (reference sequence). The CDR3 runs 12 residues. CDR3 loop: CASSRGQEPQHF. The CDR3 coding sequence is TGTGCCAGTAGCAGAGGTCAGGAGCCCCAGCATTTT.

The chain has TRBV11-2 and TRBJ2-7; D not certain. The germline gives CDR1 SGHAT, CDR2 FQNNGV. V lost 3 bases to trimming and J lost 2 bases, with 8 bases between them. This CDR3 has 13 amino acids. As DNA, the CDR3 is TGTGCCAGCAGCTTGGACCGTCCCTACGAGCAGTACTTC. Amino acids: CASSLDRPYEQYF.

This sequence joins TRBV5-4 and TRBJ1-5; D may be TRBD1 (6 bases). The CDR3 loop spans 15 amino acids. Germline values: CDR1 SGHNT, CDR2 YYREEE (reference sequence). The V gene lost 0 bases and the J gene lost 2 bases, with 9 bases spanning the gap. Here the CDR3 reads CASSLAPGGNQPQHF. CDR3 coding DNA: TGTGCCAGCAGCTTGGCCCCAGGGGGCAATCAGCCCCAGCATTTT.